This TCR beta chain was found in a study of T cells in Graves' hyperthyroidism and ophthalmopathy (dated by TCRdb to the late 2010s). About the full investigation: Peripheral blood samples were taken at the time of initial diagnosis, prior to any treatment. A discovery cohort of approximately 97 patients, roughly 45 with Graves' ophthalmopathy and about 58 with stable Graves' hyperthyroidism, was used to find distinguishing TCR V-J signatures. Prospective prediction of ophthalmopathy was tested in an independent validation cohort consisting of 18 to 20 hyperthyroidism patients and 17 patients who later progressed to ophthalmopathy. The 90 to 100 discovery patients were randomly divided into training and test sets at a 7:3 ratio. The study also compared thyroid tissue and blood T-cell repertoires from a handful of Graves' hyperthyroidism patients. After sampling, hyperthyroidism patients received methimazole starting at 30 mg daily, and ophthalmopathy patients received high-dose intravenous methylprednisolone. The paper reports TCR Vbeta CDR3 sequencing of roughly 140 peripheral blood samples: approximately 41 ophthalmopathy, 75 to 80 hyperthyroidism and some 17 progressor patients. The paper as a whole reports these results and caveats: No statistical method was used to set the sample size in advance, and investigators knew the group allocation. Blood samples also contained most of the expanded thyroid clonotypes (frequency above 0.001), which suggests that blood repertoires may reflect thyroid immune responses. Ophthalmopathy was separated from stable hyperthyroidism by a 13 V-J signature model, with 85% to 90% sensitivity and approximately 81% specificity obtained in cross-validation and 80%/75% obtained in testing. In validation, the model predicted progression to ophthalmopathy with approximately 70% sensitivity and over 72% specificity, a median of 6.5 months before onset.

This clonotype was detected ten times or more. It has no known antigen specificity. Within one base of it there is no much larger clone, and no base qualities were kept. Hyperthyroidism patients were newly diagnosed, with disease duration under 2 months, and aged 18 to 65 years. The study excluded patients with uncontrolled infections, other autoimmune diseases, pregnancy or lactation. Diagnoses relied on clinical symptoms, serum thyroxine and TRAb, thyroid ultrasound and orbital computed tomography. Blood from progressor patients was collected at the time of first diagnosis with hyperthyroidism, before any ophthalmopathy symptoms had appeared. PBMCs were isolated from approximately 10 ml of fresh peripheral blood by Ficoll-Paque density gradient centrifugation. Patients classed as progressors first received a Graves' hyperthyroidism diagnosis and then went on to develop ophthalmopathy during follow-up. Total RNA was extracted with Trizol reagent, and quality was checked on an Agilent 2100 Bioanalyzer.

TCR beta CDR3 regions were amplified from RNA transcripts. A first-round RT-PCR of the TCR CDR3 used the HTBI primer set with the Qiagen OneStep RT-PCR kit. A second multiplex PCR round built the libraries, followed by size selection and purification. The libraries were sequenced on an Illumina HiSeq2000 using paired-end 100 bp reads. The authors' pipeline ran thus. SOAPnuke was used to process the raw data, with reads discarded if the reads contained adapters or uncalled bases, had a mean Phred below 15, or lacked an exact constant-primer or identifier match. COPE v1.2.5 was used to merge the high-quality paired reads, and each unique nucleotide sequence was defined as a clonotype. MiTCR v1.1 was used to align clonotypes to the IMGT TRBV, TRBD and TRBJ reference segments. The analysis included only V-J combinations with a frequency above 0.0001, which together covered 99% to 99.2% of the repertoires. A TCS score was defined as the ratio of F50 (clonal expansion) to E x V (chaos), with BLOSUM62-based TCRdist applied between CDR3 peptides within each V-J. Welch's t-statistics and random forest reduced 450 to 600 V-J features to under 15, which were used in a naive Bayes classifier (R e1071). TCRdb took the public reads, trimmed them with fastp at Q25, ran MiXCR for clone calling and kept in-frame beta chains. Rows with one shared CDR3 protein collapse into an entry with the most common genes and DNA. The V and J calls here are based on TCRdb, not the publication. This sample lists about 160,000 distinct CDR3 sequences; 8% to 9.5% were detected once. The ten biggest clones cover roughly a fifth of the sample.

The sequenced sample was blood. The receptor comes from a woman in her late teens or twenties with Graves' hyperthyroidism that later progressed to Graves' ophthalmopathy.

Here the CDR3 is given as CASSQGGRRADTQYF. The DNA is as follows: TGTGCCAGCAGCCAAGGCGGGAGAAGGGCAGATACGCAGTATTTT. The chain is made from TRBV3-1 and TRBJ2-3; 7 bases in between match TRBD2. CDR1 LGHDT and CDR2 YNNKEL were looked up in the germline V gene (reference sequence). V loses 1 base at its end and J loses 4 bases; junction bases beyond the gene matches: 5. From its cysteine to its phenylalanine, the CDR3 spans 15 amino acids. Just the 45-base CDR3 DNA is kept, in frame starting at base 1.